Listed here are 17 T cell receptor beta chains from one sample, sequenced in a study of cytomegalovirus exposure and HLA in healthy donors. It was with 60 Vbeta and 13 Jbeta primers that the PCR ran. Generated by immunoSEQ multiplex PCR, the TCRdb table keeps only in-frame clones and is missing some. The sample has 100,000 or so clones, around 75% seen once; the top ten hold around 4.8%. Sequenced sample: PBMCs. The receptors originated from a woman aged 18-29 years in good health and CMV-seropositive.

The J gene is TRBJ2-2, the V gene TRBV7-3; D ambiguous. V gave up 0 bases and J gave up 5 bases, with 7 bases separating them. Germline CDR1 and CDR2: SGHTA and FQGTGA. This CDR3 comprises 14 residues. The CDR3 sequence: CASSLTSETGELFF. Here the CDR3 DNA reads TGTGCCAGCAGCTTAACGTCGGAGACCGGGGAGCTGTTTTTT.

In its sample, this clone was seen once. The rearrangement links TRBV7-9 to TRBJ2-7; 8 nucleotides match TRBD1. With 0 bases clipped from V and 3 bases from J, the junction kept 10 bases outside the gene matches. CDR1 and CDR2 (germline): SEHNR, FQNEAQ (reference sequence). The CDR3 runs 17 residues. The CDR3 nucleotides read TGTGCCAGCAGCTTAGCGCAGGACAGGGTGATTTACTACGAGCAGTACTTC. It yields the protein CASSLAQDRVIYYEQYF. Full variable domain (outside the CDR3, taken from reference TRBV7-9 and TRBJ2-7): DTGVSQNPRHKITKRGQNVTFRCDPISEHNRLYWYRQTLGQGPEFLTYFQNEAQLEKSRLLSDRFSAERPKGSFSTLEIQRTEQGDSAMYLCASSLAQDRVIYYEQYFGPGTRLTVT.

The CDR3 nucleotides read TGTGCCAGCAGTATTCCAGGACTAGCGGGATCAGAGACCCAGTACTTC. Amino acids: CASSIPGLAGSETQYF. The chain employs TRBV28 and TRBJ2-5; 12 bases fit TRBD2. Germline CDR1 MDHEN, CDR2 SYDVKM. The CDR3 sequence is 16 residues long. V lost 5 bases to trimming and J lost 4 bases; unmatched junction nucleotides: 8.

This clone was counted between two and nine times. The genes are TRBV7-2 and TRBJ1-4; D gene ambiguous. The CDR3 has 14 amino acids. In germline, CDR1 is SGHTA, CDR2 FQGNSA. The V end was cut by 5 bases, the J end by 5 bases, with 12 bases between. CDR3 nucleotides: TGTGCCAGCAGCCGCAGCGGTGAGAATGAAAAACTGTTTTTT. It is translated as CASSRSGENEKLFF. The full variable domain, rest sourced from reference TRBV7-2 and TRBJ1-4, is GAGVSQSPSNKVTEKGKDVELRCDPISGHTALYWYRQSLGQGLEFLIYFQGNSAPDKSGLPSDRFSAERTGGSVSTLTIQRTQQEDSAVYLCASSRSGENEKLFFGSGTQLSVL.

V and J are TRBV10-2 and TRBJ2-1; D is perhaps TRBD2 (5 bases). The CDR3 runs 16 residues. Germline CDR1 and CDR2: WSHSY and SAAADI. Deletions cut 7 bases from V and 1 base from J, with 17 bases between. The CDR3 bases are TGCGCCAGCACCTCCCTTAGAGGGCTATCCTACAATGAGCAGTTCTTC. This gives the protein CASTSLRGLSYNEQFF.

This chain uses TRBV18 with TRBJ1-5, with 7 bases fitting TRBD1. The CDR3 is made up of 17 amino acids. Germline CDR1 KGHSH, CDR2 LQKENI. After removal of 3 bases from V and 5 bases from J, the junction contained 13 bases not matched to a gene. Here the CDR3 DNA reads TGTGCCAGCTCACCCTATACGACAGGGTCTGGGGATCAGCCCCAGCATTTT. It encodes CASSPYTTGSGDQPQHF.

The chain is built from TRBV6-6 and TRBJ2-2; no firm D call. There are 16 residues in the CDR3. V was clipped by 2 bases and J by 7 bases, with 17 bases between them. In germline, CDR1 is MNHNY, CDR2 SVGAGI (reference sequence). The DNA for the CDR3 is TGTGCCAGCAGTTACCCCCTGGGCGCTTCGAGCGGGGAGCTGTTTTTT. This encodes CASSYPLGASSGELFF.

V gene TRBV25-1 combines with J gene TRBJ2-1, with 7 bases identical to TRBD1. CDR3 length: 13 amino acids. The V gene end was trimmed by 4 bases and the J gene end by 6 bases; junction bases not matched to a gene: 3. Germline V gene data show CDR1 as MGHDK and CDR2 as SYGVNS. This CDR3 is CASSVSGGNEQFF. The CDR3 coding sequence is TGTGCCAGCAGTGTTTCAGGGGGCAATGAGCAGTTCTTC.

The CDR3, as DNA: TGTGCCAGCAGTTCGACAGGGGTCTACGAGCAGTACTTC. It codes for CASSSTGVYEQYF. The chain recombines TRBV5-4 with TRBJ2-7; TRBD1 matches at 8 bases. Germline loops: CDR1 SGHNT, CDR2 YYREEE (reference sequence). The CDR3 length is 13 residues. J was trimmed by 3 bases and V by 5 bases; bases with no gene match: 4.

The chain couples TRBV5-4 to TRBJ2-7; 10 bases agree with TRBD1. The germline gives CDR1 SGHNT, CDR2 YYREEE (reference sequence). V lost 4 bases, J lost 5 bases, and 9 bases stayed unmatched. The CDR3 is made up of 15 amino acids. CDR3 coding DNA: TGTGCCAGCAGCCAGCCGGGACAGGGGACCCACGAGCAGTACTTC. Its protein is CASSQPGQGTHEQYF.

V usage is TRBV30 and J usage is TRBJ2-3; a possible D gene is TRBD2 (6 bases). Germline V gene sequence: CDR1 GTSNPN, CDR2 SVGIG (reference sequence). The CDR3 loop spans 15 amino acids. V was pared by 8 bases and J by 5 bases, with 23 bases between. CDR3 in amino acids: CAGWRGVLARDTQYF. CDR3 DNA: TGTGCCGGATGGAGAGGGGTCCTAGCGAGAGATACGCAGTATTTT.

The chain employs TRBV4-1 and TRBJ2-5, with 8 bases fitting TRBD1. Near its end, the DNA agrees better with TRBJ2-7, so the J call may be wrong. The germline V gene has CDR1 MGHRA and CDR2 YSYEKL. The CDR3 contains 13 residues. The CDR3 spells CASSQGQAYEQYF. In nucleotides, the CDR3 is TGCGCCAGCAGCCAGGGACAGGCCTACGAGCAGTACTTC.

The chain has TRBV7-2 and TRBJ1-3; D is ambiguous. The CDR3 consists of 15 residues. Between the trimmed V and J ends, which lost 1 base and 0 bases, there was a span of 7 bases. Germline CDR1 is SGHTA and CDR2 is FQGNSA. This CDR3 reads CASSLGGGSGNTIYF. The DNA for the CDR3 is TGTGCCAGCAGCTTAGGAGGCGGCTCTGGAAACACCATATATTTT. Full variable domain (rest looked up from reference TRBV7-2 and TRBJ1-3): GAGVSQSPSNKVTEKGKDVELRCDPISGHTALYWYRQSLGQGLEFLIYFQGNSAPDKSGLPSDRFSAERTGGSVSTLTIQRTQQEDSAVYLCASSLGGGSGNTIYFGEGSWLTVV.

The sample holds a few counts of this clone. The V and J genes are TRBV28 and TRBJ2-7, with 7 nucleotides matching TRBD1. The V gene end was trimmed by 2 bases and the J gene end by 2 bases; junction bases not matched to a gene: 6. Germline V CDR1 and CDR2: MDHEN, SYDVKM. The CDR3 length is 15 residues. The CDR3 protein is CASSLSGTETYEQYF. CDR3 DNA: TGTGCCAGCAGTTTAAGTGGGACAGAAACCTACGAGCAGTACTTC.

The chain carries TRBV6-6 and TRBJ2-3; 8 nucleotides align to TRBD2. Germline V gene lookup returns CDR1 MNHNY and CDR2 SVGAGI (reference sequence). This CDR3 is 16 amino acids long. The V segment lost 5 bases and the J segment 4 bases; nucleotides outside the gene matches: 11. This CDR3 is CASSPGSGGFADTQYF. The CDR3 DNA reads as TGTGCCAGCAGTCCAGGATCGGGAGGGTTTGCAGATACGCAGTATTTT.

The CDR3 protein is CASSQPDRYTEAFF. CDR3 coding DNA: TGCGCCAGCAGCCAACCCGACAGGTACACTGAAGCTTTCTTT. The rearrangement uses TRBV4-1 and TRBJ1-1, with D possibly matching TRBD1 (6 bases). The length of the CDR3 is 14 residues. Per germline, CDR1 MGHRA and CDR2 YSYEKL. V lost 2 bases to trimming and J lost 3 bases, with 10 bases between them.

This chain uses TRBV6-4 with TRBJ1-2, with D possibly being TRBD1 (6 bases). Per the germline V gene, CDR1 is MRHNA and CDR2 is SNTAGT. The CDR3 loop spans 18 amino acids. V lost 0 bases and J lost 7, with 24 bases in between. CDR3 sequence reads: CASSDSVQQGVGLGGYTF. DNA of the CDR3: TGTGCCAGCAGTGACTCCGTACAACAGGGCGTAGGGCTTGGTGGCTACACCTTC.